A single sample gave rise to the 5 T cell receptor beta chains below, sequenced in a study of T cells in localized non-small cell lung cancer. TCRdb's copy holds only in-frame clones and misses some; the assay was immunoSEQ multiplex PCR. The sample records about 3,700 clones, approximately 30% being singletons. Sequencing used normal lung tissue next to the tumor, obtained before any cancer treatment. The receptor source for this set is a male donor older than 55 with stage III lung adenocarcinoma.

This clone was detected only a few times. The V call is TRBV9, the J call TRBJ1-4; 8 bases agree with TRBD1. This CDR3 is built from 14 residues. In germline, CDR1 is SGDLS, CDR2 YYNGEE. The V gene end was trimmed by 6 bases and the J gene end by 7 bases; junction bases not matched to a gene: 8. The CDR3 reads CASNGQGGVEKLFF. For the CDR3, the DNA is TGTGCCAGCAACGGACAGGGTGGCGTTGAAAAACTGTTTTTT.

The CDR3 protein is CASSMTGGSDTQYF. As DNA, the CDR3 is TGTGCCAGCAGTATGACAGGAGGATCAGATACGCAGTATTTT. The chain is built from TRBV9 and TRBJ2-3; perhaps TRBD1 as D (6 bases). This CDR3 comprises 14 residues. Germline assignment: CDR1 SGDLS and CDR2 YYNGEE. V shed 5 bases and J shed 4 bases, with 14 bases lying between them. Full variable domain (missing parts from reference TRBV9 and TRBJ2-3): DSGVTQTPKHLITATGQRVTLRCSPRSGDLSVYWYQQSLDQGLQFLIQYYNGEERAKGNILERFSAQQFPDLHSELNLSSLELGDSALYFCASSMTGGSDTQYFGPGTRLTVL.

CDR3 loop: CSVEDSGAIQYF. Written as DNA, the CDR3 is TGCAGCGTTGAAGACAGTGGTGCCATTCAGTACTTC. The chain carries TRBV29-1 and TRBJ2-4; D remains ambiguous. The V gene lost 0 bases and the J gene lost 9 bases, with 9 bases spanning the gap. This CDR3 has 12 amino acids. Per germline, CDR1 SQVTM and CDR2 ANQGSEA.

CDR3 DNA sequence: TGTGCCAGTAGGACAAAAGGGGAGGCTTTCTTT. Protein product: CASRTKGEAFF. V and J are TRBV19 and TRBJ1-1; D is perhaps TRBD1 (5 bases). This CDR3 has 11 amino acids. The ends were cut back, 6 bases at V and 11 bases at J, with 13 bases in the middle. From germline, CDR1 is LNHDA and CDR2 SQIVND (reference sequence). Full variable domain (outside the CDR3, taken from reference TRBV19 and TRBJ1-1): DGGITQSPKYLFRKEGQNVTLSCEQNLNHDAMYWYRQDPGQGLRLIYYSQIVNDFQKGDIAEGYSVSREKKESFPLTVTSAQKNPTAFYLCASRTKGEAFFGQGTRLTVV.

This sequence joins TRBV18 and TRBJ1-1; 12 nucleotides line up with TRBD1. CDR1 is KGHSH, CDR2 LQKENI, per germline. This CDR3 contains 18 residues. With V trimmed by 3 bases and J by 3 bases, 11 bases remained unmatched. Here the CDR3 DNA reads TGTGCCAGCTCACCTCGTGCGGGGACAGGGGGCGCGGACACTGAAGCTTTCTTT. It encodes CASSPRAGTGGADTEAFF.